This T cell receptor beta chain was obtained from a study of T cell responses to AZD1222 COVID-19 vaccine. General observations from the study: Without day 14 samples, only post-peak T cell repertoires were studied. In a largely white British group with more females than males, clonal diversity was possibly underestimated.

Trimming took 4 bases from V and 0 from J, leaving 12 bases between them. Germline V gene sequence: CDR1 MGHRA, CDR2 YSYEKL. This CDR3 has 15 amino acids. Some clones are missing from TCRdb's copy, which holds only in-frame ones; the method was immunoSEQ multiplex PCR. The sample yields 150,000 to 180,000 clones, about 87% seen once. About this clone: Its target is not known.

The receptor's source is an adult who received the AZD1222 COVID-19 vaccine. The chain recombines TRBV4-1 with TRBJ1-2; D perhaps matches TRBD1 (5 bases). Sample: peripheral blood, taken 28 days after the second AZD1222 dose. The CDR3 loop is CASSPTTDTNYGYTF. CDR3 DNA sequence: TGCGCCAGCAGCCCCACGACGGACACTAACTATGGCTACACCTTC.